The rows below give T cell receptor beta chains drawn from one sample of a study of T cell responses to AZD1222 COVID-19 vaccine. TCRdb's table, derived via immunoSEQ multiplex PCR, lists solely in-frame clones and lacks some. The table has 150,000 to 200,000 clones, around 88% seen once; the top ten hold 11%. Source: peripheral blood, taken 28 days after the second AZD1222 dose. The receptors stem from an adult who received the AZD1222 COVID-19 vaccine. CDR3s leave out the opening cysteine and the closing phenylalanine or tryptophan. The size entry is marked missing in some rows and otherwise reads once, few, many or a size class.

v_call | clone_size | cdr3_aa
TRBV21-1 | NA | ASSKRARDRYYGYT
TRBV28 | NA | ASSFNQFTEAF
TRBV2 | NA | ASSELPYNEQF
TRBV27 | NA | ASSFTGTGGETQY
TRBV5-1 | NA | ASSFGTGASIT
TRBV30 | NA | AWSVSREGNYT
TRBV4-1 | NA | ASSQDPAGRTEAF
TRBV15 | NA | ATSTRDKAADTQY
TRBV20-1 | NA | SASSSGGVRDQPQH
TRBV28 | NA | ASSPTRHGYT
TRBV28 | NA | ASSLSFRRLYGYT
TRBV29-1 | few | SVEDMQYGYT
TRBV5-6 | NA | ASSLGGSHGYT
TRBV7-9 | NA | ASSLVGDRVSAGELF
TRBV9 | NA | ASSVATGAYTEAF
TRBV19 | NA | ASSGRLAGSTDTQY
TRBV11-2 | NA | ASTLGRLTDTQY
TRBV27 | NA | ASSSYGDRHNSPLH
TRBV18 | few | ASSQLAGEETQY
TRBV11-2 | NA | ASSPTGGNYGYT
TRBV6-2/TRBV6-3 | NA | ASSRARGAGETQY
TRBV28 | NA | ASSSRSGGWETQY
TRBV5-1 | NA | ASSLAQGIEQY
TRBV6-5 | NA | ASSYDRVSPLH
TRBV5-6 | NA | ASSTLSRTGGSYEQY
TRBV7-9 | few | ASSPQGQRNTGELF
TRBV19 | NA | ASSLTAGTEAF
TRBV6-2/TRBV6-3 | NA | ASSHIGGRTGSFAEQY
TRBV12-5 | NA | ASAEGNQPQH
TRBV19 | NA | ASSIWTREQF
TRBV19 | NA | ASSILGGRVNEQF
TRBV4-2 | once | ASSQGVTGELF
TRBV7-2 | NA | ASSSLTGAYEQY
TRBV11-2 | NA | ASSLSGAWDSYEQY
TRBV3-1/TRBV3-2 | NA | ASSQNLAGATEQY
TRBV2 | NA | ASSLGGSTNEKLF
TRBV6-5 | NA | ASSSTRQHIAYEQY
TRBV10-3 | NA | AISGGDGDTQY
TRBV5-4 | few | ASSKGQIYGYT
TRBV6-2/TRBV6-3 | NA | ASSSDFNEKLF